These 20 T cell receptor beta chains were all obtained from the same sample, sequenced in a study of early T cells in non-severe SARS-CoV-2 infection. TCRdb independently ran MiXCR on the 5' RACE reads; one entry per CDR3 protein. The top ten hold around 7.1% of the sample, which has around 30,000 distinct CDR3 sequences, roughly 6% seen once. The sequencing input was whole blood. The receptors derive from an adult who was a healthcare worker with PCR-confirmed SARS-CoV-2 infection or an uninfected control (not recorded which).

About this clonotype itself: A much larger clone differs from this one at a single base, so this may be a read error. The chain joins TRBV18 to TRBJ2-1; D unresolved. The germline CDR1 and CDR2 sequences are KGHSH and LQKENI. CDR3 length: 14 amino acids. In DNA form, the CDR3 reads TGTGCCAGCTCACCAACTAATCACTACAATGTGCAGTTCTTC. Protein sequence: CASSPTNHYNVQFF.

This clonotype has at least ten counts. The genes are TRBV20-1 and TRBJ2-1; D not resolved. The V gene's germline CDR1 is DFQATT and CDR2 SNEGSKA (reference sequence). Trimming removed 3 bases at V and 5 bases at J, with 14 bases between. The length of the CDR3 is 14 residues. The CDR3 sequence is CSASDRAWDNEQFF. The CDR3 DNA sequence: TGCAGTGCTAGTGATAGGGCATGGGACAATGAGCAGTTCTTC.

This clonotype was seen many times. The chain employs TRBV18 and TRBJ2-5; D may be TRBD2 (6 bases). From germline, CDR1 is KGHSH and CDR2 LQKENI. Trimming left V 5 bases short and J 4 bases short, with 17 bases between. The CDR3 covers 15 residues. Here the CDR3 DNA reads TGTGCCAGCTCATCCCGGGACGGGGGTCCAGAGACCCAGTACTTC. It encodes CASSSRDGGPETQYF.

This clonotype was observed many times. The V call is TRBV20-1, the J call TRBJ2-1; 7 bases agree with TRBD2. J was trimmed by 5 bases and V by 4 bases; bases with no gene match: 11. The CDR3 has 15 residues. Looked up from germline, CDR1 is DFQATT and CDR2 is SNEGSKA (reference sequence). The CDR3 reads CSAIRLSRGDNEQFF. CDR3 DNA sequence: TGCAGTGCTATCCGCTTGTCCCGGGGGGACAATGAGCAGTTCTTC.

This clonotype has a count of ten or more. The V and J genes are TRBV7-2 and TRBJ2-7; 9 bases are shared with TRBD1. Germline values: CDR1 SGHTA, CDR2 FQGNSA. The CDR3 is 15 amino acids. V lost 2 bases to trimming and J lost 4 bases; unmatched junction nucleotides: 6. The CDR3 here is CASSLRGTGPYEQYF. In nucleotides, the CDR3 is TGTGCCAGCAGCTTACGAGGGACAGGGCCTTACGAGCAGTACTTC.

This clonotype has a handful of counts. This rearrangement joins TRBV18 to TRBJ1-4; TRBD1 aligns across 11 bases. Germline values: CDR1 KGHSH, CDR2 LQKENI. This CDR3 comprises 17 residues. Trimming cost V 3 bases and J 1 base; bases outside gene matches: 4. The CDR3 sequence: CASSPFGTGGTNEKLFF. The CDR3, as DNA: TGTGCCAGCTCACCCTTCGGGACAGGGGGAACTAATGAAAAACTGTTTTTT.

This clonotype has more than one count but fewer than ten. The chain carries TRBV6-5 and TRBJ1-1; D possibly corresponds to TRBD1 (5 bases). V lost 6 bases, J lost 6 bases, and 23 bases lay in between. This CDR3 is built from 16 residues. Germline V gene sequence: CDR1 MNHEY, CDR2 SVGAGI. CDR3 sequence: CASRRTLGTGRSEAFF. The CDR3 coding sequence is TGTGCCAGCAGAAGAACCCTAGGGACCGGGCGCTCTGAAGCTTTCTTT.

The chain joins TRBV6-5 to TRBJ1-6, with 8 positions matching TRBD1. Germline CDR1 reads MNHEY; CDR2 reads SVGAGI. This CDR3 comprises 16 residues. The V segment lost 5 bases and the J segment 6 bases; nucleotides outside the gene matches: 9. The CDR3 coding sequence is TGTGCCAGCAGTCCCGGACAGGGAAGAATTAATTCACCCCTCCACTTT. This translates into CASSPGQGRINSPLHF.

This clonotype was recorded many times. The rearrangement joins TRBV6-2 or TRBV6-3 to TRBJ1-5, with 10 nucleotides matching TRBD1. With 2 bases clipped from V and 10 bases from J, the junction kept 8 bases outside the gene matches. The germline CDR1 and CDR2 sequences are MNHEY and SVGEGT. This CDR3 is 15 amino acids long. DNA of the CDR3: TGTGCCAGCAGTTACCGAGGACAGGGGGTTATACCCCAGCATTTT. Its protein product is CASSYRGQGVIPQHF.

This clonotype was recorded many times. The chain combines TRBV20-1 with TRBJ2-1, with D maybe TRBD1 (6 bases). CDR1 is DFQATT and CDR2 is SNEGSKA in the germline V gene (reference sequence). The CDR3 totals 14 residues. The germline V and J ends were trimmed by 3 bases and 0 bases, with 9 bases remaining between them. The CDR3 region is CSAREGGSYNEQFF. The CDR3 DNA is TGCAGTGCTAGGGAAGGGGGCTCCTACAATGAGCAGTTCTTC.

This clonotype occurred a few times. The chain employs TRBV29-1 and TRBJ2-7; D uncertain. Germline V gene lookup returns CDR1 SQVTM and CDR2 ANQGSEA. With 7 bases removed from V and 3 bases from J, the gap between germline ends came to 13 bases. The length of the CDR3 is 12 residues. CDR3: CSARVGNYEQYF. The CDR3 bases are TGCAGCGCTCGAGTGGGCAACTACGAGCAGTACTTC.

There are a few counts of this clonotype. The chain links TRBV7-8 to TRBJ1-6; D ambiguous. V was cut by 6 bases and J by 0 bases, with 12 bases left in between. CDR3 length equals 16 residues. Germline lookup yields CDR1 SGHVS and CDR2 FQNEAQ. The CDR3 DNA reads TGTGCCAGCAGTTCGACGCTAAGCTCCTATAATTCACCCCTCCACTTT. It is translated as CASSSTLSSYNSPLHF.

This clonotype has ten or more counts. The rearrangement links TRBV4-3 to TRBJ2-1, with a weak D call TRBD2 (7 bases). The CDR3 is made up of 16 amino acids. Germline V lookup: CDR1 LGHNA, CDR2 YSLEER. V shed 1 base and J shed 7 bases, with 17 bases lying between them. CDR3 DNA: TGCGCCAGCAGCCAAGTCGGCGGGGGCCGGGTTAATGAGCAGTTCTTC. This encodes CASSQVGGGRVNEQFF.

The sample holds many counts of this clonotype. The chain has TRBV7-9 and TRBJ1-1, with unresolved D. CDR1 is SEHNR, CDR2 FQNEAQ, per germline (reference sequence). The CDR3 loop spans 17 amino acids. Trimming shortened V by 1 base and J by 0 bases, and 15 bases separated the two germline ends. In DNA, the CDR3 is TGTGCCAGCAGCTTAGGTGGTGGAATCCTTTTGAACACTGAAGCTTTCTTT. Protein: CASSLGGGILLNTEAFF.

This chain joins TRBV5-1 and TRBJ2-5; 10 bases are shared with TRBD2. The V and J ends lost 4 bases and 4 bases, in that order; junction bases with no gene match: 13. CDR3 length equals 17 residues. CDR1 is SGHRS and CDR2 is YFSETQ in the germline V gene. CDR3 in amino acids: CASSTASGTSEGETQYF. In DNA, the CDR3 is TGCGCCAGCAGCACCGCCTCCGGGACTAGCGAAGGAGAGACCCAGTACTTC. Supplemented by reference TRBV5-1 and TRBJ2-5, the full variable domain reads KAGVTQTPRYLIKTRGQQVTLSCSPISGHRSVSWYQQTPGQGLQFLFEYFSETQRNKGNFPGRFSGRQFSNSRSEMNVSTLELGDSALYLCASSTASGTSEGETQYFGPGTRLLVL.

This clonotype was seen at least ten times. The chain has TRBV12-3 or TRBV12-4 and TRBJ1-5, with 10 positions matching TRBD1. The CDR3 is 14 amino acids. J lost 7 bases, V lost 6 bases, and 6 bases had no gene match. CDR3 DNA sequence: TGTGCCAGCAGCGACAGGGGGCTTGAGCAGCCCCAGCATTTT. Translating it yields CASSDRGLEQPQHF.

The sample holds many counts of this clonotype. The chain recombines TRBV10-1 with TRBJ2-7, with 7 bases identical to TRBD1. The CDR3 runs to 14 residues. V trimming: 8 bases; J trimming: 3 bases; junction bases outside the gene matches: 10. Germline V CDR1 and CDR2: WNHNN, SYGVQD (reference sequence). CDR3 sequence: CASRYRTGHYEQYF. CDR3 DNA: TGCGCCAGCCGATACCGGACAGGACACTACGAGCAGTACTTC.

This clonotype was recorded at least ten times. The CDR3 DNA follows: TGTGCCAGCAGCTCCGGGACAGGGAACTATGGCTACACCTTC. This translates into CASSSGTGNYGYTF. The rearrangement uses TRBV7-6 and TRBJ1-2, with 9 positions matching TRBD1. This CDR3 comprises 14 residues. Unmatched junction bases numbered 2, after V lost 4 bases and J lost 2 bases. From germline, CDR1 is SGHVS and CDR2 FNYEAQ.

Many counts were recorded for this clonotype. V is TRBV4-3 and J is TRBJ2-5; 12 positions agree with TRBD2. The CDR3 extends over 16 amino acids. Germline CDR1 and CDR2: LGHNA and YSLEER. J lost 5 bases, V lost 1 base, and 5 bases had no gene match. In DNA form, the CDR3 reads TGCGCCAGCAGCCAAGGATCTAGCGGGGGGGCCGAGACCCAGTACTTC. Translation gives CASSQGSSGGAETQYF.

There are many counts of this clonotype. This rearrangement joins TRBV18 to TRBJ2-5; possibly TRBD2 for D (5 bases). This CDR3 region has 16 residues. With 1 base removed from V and 5 bases from J, the gap between germline ends came to 17 bases. Germline V gives CDR1 KGHSH, CDR2 LQKENI. The CDR3: CASSPQTNVAQETQYF. The CDR3 DNA follows: TGTGCCAGCTCACCACAGACTAATGTGGCACAGGAGACCCAGTACTTC.